Listed here are 31 T cell receptor beta chains from one sample, sequenced in a study of T cells in women clearing cervical HPV infection. The protocol was immunoSEQ multiplex PCR, while the TCRdb copy is restricted to in-frame clones and leaves out a portion. The table lists around 23,000 clones. Sequencing used blood buffy coat. These receptors were taken from a woman aged 18-70 years with a cervical HPV16 infection that either progressed to CIN3+ or cleared (not recorded which).

Note on this clone: The CDR3 end falls 3 residues outside the read, so it is completed with the germline J gene. The chain carries TRBV4-1 and TRBJ2-5; D perhaps matches TRBD2 (6 bases). Germline loops: CDR1 MGHRA, CDR2 YSYEKL. The CDR3 covers 15 residues. Trimming left V 4 bases short and J 2 bases short, with 14 bases between. CDR3 DNA (partial): TGCGCCAGCAGCCGGACGACTAGACTTCAAGAGACC. Its protein is CASSRTTRLQET. The CDR3, in full, reads CASSRTTRLQETQYF.

Comment on this clone: The DNA ends 3 residues before the CDR3 does, and the rest of the CDR3 is filled in from the germline J gene. The same CDR3 can be traced to other DNA sequences in this sample. V and J are TRBV19 and TRBJ1-2; 7 bases align to TRBD1. CDR3 size: 15 residues. Germline trimming cut 7 bases from V and 0 bases from J; bases unmatched to any gene: 8. Germline-derived CDR1 and CDR2 are LNHDA and SQIVND (reference sequence). CDR3 region: CASKSRGRTNYGYTF. Incomplete CDR3 DNA: TGTGCCAGTAAATCGAGGGGGCGAACTAACTATGGC.

Concerning this clone itself: The CDR3 is cut off 3 residues early in the read; its end comes from the germline J gene. This chain links TRBV20-1 with TRBJ1-4; TRBD1 is a possible D gene (5 bases). CDR1 DFQATT and CDR2 SNEGSKA come from the germline V gene (reference sequence). The CDR3 length is 13 residues. The CDR3 loop is CSASTGFDSPLFF. The DNA read from the CDR3 is TGCAGTGCCTCTACAGGCTTTGATTCACCA.

On this clone: The DNA ends 3 residues before the CDR3 does, and the rest of the CDR3 is filled in from the germline J gene. The V call is TRBV28, the J call TRBJ2-1; D gene unclear. The V end was cut by 6 bases, the J end by 4 bases, with 7 bases between. Germline assignment: CDR1 MDHEN and CDR2 SYDVKM. CDR3 length equals 12 residues. CDR3 DNA, as far as it was read: TGTGCCAGCAGCTACGAGTACAATGAG. As protein: CASSYEYNE. The entire CDR3 protein is CASSYEYNEQFF. The complete variable domain, with remaining parts taken from reference TRBV28 and TRBJ2-1, reads DVKVTQSSRYLVKRTGEKVFLECVQDMDHENMFWYRQDPGLGLRLIYFSYDVKMKEKGDIPEGYSVSREKKERFSLILESASTNQTSMYLCASSYEYNEQFFGPGTRLTVL.

About this clone itself: Coverage ceases 3 residues before the CDR3 finishes, and the germline J gene fills in the end. The chain uses TRBV7-9 and TRBJ1-6; D unresolved. From germline, CDR1 is SEHNR and CDR2 FQNEAQ (reference sequence). With 6 bases removed from V and 9 bases from J, the gap between germline ends came to 12 bases. CDR3 size: 13 residues. Partial CDR3 DNA: TGTGCCAGCAGACAAGGTGTCGTTTCACCC. This codes for CASRQGVVSP. The full CDR3 is CASRQGVVSPLHF.

With regard to this clone: The read halts 3 residues ahead of the CDR3 end, with the missing end drawn from the germline J gene. The V and J genes are TRBV7-8 and TRBJ2-4; TRBD1 matches 8 bases. Per germline, CDR1 SGHVS and CDR2 FQNEAQ. The CDR3 loop spans 15 amino acids. The CDR3 loop reads CASSLTGQGNYGQYF. CDR3 DNA (partial): TGTGCCAGCAGCTTAACAGGACAGGGTAACTATGGT.

On this clone: Read data end 3 residues before the CDR3 end; the end is taken from the germline J gene. The V call is TRBV5-1, the J call TRBJ2-3; 15 nucleotides line up with TRBD2. The CDR3 runs to 18 residues. After removal of 3 bases from V and 7 bases from J, the junction contained 12 bases not matched to a gene. Germline loops: CDR1 SGHRS, CDR2 YFSETQ. Here the CDR3 reads CASSYQPGLAGGPNTQYF. CDR3 DNA, as far as it was read: TGCGCCAGCAGCTACCAACCAGGACTAGCGGGAGGGCCTAATACG.

On this clone: The read is 3 residues too short to cover the CDR3 end, so that end is filled in from the germline J gene. The genes are TRBV4-2 and TRBJ2-7; TRBD2 matches at 7 bases. The CDR3 length is 14 residues. J was trimmed by 6 bases and V by 4 bases; bases with no gene match: 9. Germline V gene data show CDR1 as LGHNA and CDR2 as YNFKEQ. The sequenced CDR3 bases are TGTGCCAGCAGCCGAACCGGGGGACTACGCGAG. It is translated as CASSRTGGLRE. The CDR3 in its entirety is CASSRTGGLREQYF.

A word on this clone: With the read ending 3 residues before the CDR3 end, the germline J gene is used to fill in that end. This chain joins TRBV27 and TRBJ2-7, with 8 nucleotides matching TRBD1. Germline lookup yields CDR1 MNHEY and CDR2 SMNVEV (reference sequence). With 8 bases clipped from V and 3 bases from J, the junction kept 9 bases outside the gene matches. The CDR3 totals 14 residues. The DNA read from the CDR3 is TGTGCCAGCGCAAGACAGGGGCCTTTCTACGAG. This translates into CASARQGPFYE. The full CDR3 protein reads CASARQGPFYEQYF.

Of note for this clone: From the germline J gene comes the end of the CDR3, since the read stops 3 residues before it. J is TRBJ1-5 and V is TRBV7-8; no definite D call. Looked up from germline, CDR1 is SGHVS and CDR2 is FQNEAQ. The CDR3 runs to 15 residues. Trimming stripped 6 bases from V and 7 bases from J, with 19 bases between. The CDR3 here is CASSLYGRGGQPQHF. The CDR3 bases that were read are TGTGCCAGCAGTTTGTACGGCCGGGGAGGACAGCCC.

To note about this clone: Read data end 3 residues before the CDR3 end; the end is taken from the germline J gene. The chain is built from TRBV11-3 and TRBJ2-2; tentatively, D is TRBD1 or TRBD2 (5 bases each). The CDR3 is made up of 14 amino acids. In germline, CDR1 is SGHNT, CDR2 YENEEA. The germline V and J ends were trimmed by 10 bases and 4 bases, with 16 bases remaining between them. This CDR3 is CATAEGPGTGELFF. CDR3 DNA, as far as it was read: TGTGCCACCGCCGAGGGGCCGGGCACCGGGGAG.

Turning to this clone: The CDR3 extends 3 residues past the end of the read, so its final part is completed from the germline J gene. The chain joins TRBV12-3 or TRBV12-4 to TRBJ2-7, with 10 bases matching TRBD2. The CDR3 is 15 residues long. The trim removed 6 bases at V and 1 base at J, leaving 6 bases unmatched. Incomplete CDR3 DNA: TGTGCCAGCAGGTTCGGGACTAGCGTGTCCTACGAG. Encoded protein: CASRFGTSVSYE. The whole CDR3 region reads CASRFGTSVSYEQYF.

Comments on this clone: The read ends 3 residues before the CDR3 terminus; that terminus is restored from the germline J gene. This chain uses TRBV12-3 or TRBV12-4 with TRBJ1-5; 7 bases are a match to TRBD1. The CDR3 totals 16 residues. Unmatched junction bases numbered 9, after V lost 5 bases and J lost 2 bases. The sequenced part of the CDR3 DNA is TGTGCCAGCAGTCTTAGACAGGGTCATGGCAATCAGCCC. Amino acid sequence: CASSLRQGHGNQP. From start to end, the CDR3 is CASSLRQGHGNQPQHF.

Regarding this clone: The read stops 3 residues short of the end of the CDR3; the missing end is completed from the germline J gene. The rearrangement links TRBV6-2 or TRBV6-3 to TRBJ1-1, with 8 bases lining up with TRBD1. Germline V gives CDR1 MNHEY, CDR2 SVGEGT. The CDR3 extends over 11 amino acids. This chain's CDR3 is CASSQGAEAFF. CDR3 bases read: TGTGCCAGCAGTCAGGGGGCGGAA.

In the case of this clone: The DNA ends 3 residues before the CDR3 does, and the rest of the CDR3 is filled in from the germline J gene. The identical CDR3 is also encoded by other nucleotide sequences in the sample. The rearrangement uses TRBV28 and TRBJ2-7, with D maybe TRBD1 (5 bases). V was cut by 6 bases and J by 3 bases, with 9 bases left in between. CDR1 is MDHEN and CDR2 is SYDVKM in the germline V gene. This CDR3 is 12 amino acids long. Partial CDR3 DNA: TGTGCCAGCAGGTCCCAGGGCTACGAG. Its protein is CASRSQGYE. From start to end, the CDR3 is CASRSQGYEQYF. Complete variable domain (other parts from reference TRBV28 and TRBJ2-7): DVKVTQSSRYLVKRTGEKVFLECVQDMDHENMFWYRQDPGLGLRLIYFSYDVKMKEKGDIPEGYSVSREKKERFSLILESASTNQTSMYLCASRSQGYEQYFGPGTRLTVT.

The sequenced CDR3 bases are TGTGCCAGCAGCTTAGCGGGGTCAGGGTATGGC. Amino acid sequence: CASSLAGSGYG. The whole CDR3 is CASSLAGSGYGYTF. The chain employs TRBV7-9 and TRBJ1-2; tentative D call: TRBD1 (5 bases). The CDR3 end is not reached by the read, which stops 3 residues before it; the germline J gene fills it in. The ends were cut back, 0 bases at V and 5 bases at J, with 10 bases in the middle. The germline V gene has CDR1 SEHNR and CDR2 FQNEAQ (reference sequence). CDR3 length: 14 amino acids.

Of note for this clone: Read data end 3 residues before the CDR3 end; the end is taken from the germline J gene. V and J are TRBV5-4 and TRBJ1-6; possibly TRBD1 for D (5 bases). This CDR3 is 15 amino acids long. The V end lost 0 bases, the J end lost 6 bases, and 10 bases lay between the germline ends. The germline V gene encodes CDR1 SGHNT and CDR2 YYREEE (reference sequence). Incomplete CDR3 DNA: TGTGCCAGCAGCTTGGTGGCAGGGAGTAATTCACCC. Amino acids: CASSLVAGSNSP. The whole CDR3 region reads CASSLVAGSNSPLHF. Full variable domain (rest looked up from reference TRBV5-4 and TRBJ1-6): ETGVTQSPTHLIKTRGQQVTLRCSSQSGHNTVSWYQQALGQGPQFIFQYYREEENGRGNFPPRFSGLQFPNYSSELNVNALELDDSALYLCASSLVAGSNSPLHFGNGTRLTVT.

About this clone itself: The observed sequence ends 3 residues before the CDR3 terminus, with the missing tail filled in from the germline J gene. The genes are TRBV28 and TRBJ1-5; 7 nucleotides match TRBD1. The germline V gene has CDR1 MDHEN and CDR2 SYDVKM. J was trimmed by 9 bases and V by 3 bases; bases with no gene match: 5. This CDR3 region has 13 residues. CDR3 amino acids: CASSLGQPAPQHF. The covered CDR3 bases are TGTGCCAGCAGTTTGGGACAGCCGGCGCCC.

Details on this clone: The read gets to within 3 residues of the CDR3 end, and the germline J gene fills in the rest. This chain joins TRBV20-1 and TRBJ1-2; 8 bases map to TRBD1. The CDR3 has 10 amino acids. V lost 7 bases, J lost 6 bases, and 1 base stayed unmatched. Per germline, CDR1 DFQATT and CDR2 SNEGSKA (reference sequence). The sequenced CDR3 bases are TGCAGTGGACAGGGGAATGGC. As protein: CSGQGNG. The full CDR3 protein is CSGQGNGYTF.

Comments on this clone: The missing CDR3 end, 3 residues past where the read stops, is filled in from the germline J gene. The chain is built from TRBV7-3 and TRBJ1-2; 9 nucleotides line up with TRBD1. CDR3 length: 13 residues. With 6 bases clipped from V and 4 bases from J, the junction kept 3 bases outside the gene matches. Germline CDR1 is SGHTA and CDR2 is FQGTGA. This chain's CDR3 is CASSPDRGYGYTF. The covered CDR3 bases are TGTGCCAGCAGTCCGGACAGGGGCTATGGC.

In the case of this clone: The CDR3 goes on 3 residues after the read ends, and that part is filled in from the germline J gene. The chain uses TRBV18 and TRBJ2-4; D is perhaps TRBD1 (6 bases). The germline V gene has CDR1 KGHSH and CDR2 LQKENI. CDR3 length: 13 amino acids. The CDR3 bases that were read are TGTGCCAGCTCACCGCCGGGACATTTGAAT. Encoded protein: CASSPPGHLN. The whole CDR3 region reads CASSPPGHLNQYF.

CDR3 bases read: TGCAGTGCTAGAATCCTCGGGACAGGGGGTCTGAACACTGAA. Amino acid sequence: CSARILGTGGLNTE. The full CDR3 reads CSARILGTGGLNTEAFF. This sequence joins TRBV20-1 and TRBJ1-1, with 11 bases lining up with TRBD1. Read sequence stops 3 residues before the CDR3 end, and the germline J gene provides the missing end. The V and J ends lost 2 bases and 0 bases, in that order; junction bases with no gene match: 8. Germline CDR1 is DFQATT and CDR2 is SNEGSKA (reference sequence). This CDR3 is 17 amino acids long.

As regards this clone: Read coverage stops 3 residues before the CDR3 terminus; the germline J gene supplies the remainder. The rearrangement uses TRBV7-9 and TRBJ2-5, with a possible D match to TRBD1 (5 bases). Between the trimmed V and J ends, which lost 5 bases and 2 bases, there was a span of 12 bases. Germline V lookup: CDR1 SEHNR, CDR2 FQNEAQ (reference sequence). The CDR3 extends over 14 amino acids. The CDR3 is CASSMTVLQETQYF. CDR3 DNA (partial): TGTGCCAGCAGCATGACAGTTTTACAAGAGACC.

Concerning this clone: The read stops 3 residues short of the end of the CDR3; the missing end is completed from the germline J gene. The gene calls are TRBV7-9 and TRBJ2-1; D is possibly TRBD1 (6 bases). The germline V gene has CDR1 SEHNR and CDR2 FQNEAQ (reference sequence). Between the trimmed V and J ends, which lost 3 bases and 8 bases, there was a span of 14 bases. There are 14 residues in the CDR3. The CDR3 here is CASSLTGKGYEQFF. CDR3 bases read: TGTGCCAGCAGCTTGACAGGAAAAGGATATGAG. Full variable domain (rest looked up from reference TRBV7-9 and TRBJ2-1): DTGVSQNPRHKITKRGQNVTFRCDPISEHNRLYWYRQTLGQGPEFLTYFQNEAQLEKSRLLSDRFSAERPKGSFSTLEIQRTEQGDSAMYLCASSLTGKGYEQFFGPGTRLTVL.

With regard to this clone: The missing CDR3 end, 3 residues past where the read stops, is filled in from the germline J gene. The chain has TRBV19 and TRBJ2-2, with D possibly being TRBD2 (5 bases). The CDR3 is 22 residues long. Germline values: CDR1 LNHDA, CDR2 SQIVND (reference sequence). CDR3 sequence reads: CASSISRRTRGGHSSYNSPLFF. The sequenced CDR3 bases are TGTGCCAGTAGTATTTCCCGCCGGACTCGGGGTGGGCATAGCTCCTATAATTCACCG. The variable domain in full, with the rest retrieved from reference TRBV19 and TRBJ2-2, is DGGITQSPKYLFRKEGQNVTLSCEQNLNHDAMYWYRQDPGQGLRLIYYSQIVNDFQKGDIAEGYSVSREKKESFPLTVTSAQKNPTAFYLCASSISRRTRGGHSSYNSPLFFGEGSRLTVL.

Notes on this clone: The observed sequence ends 3 residues before the CDR3 terminus, with the missing tail filled in from the germline J gene. The chain couples TRBV5-1 to TRBJ2-5, with D tentatively TRBD2 (6 bases). The CDR3 is 15 residues long. The V end was cut by 2 bases, the J end by 1 base, with 12 bases between. Germline lookup yields CDR1 SGHRS and CDR2 YFSETQ. Here the CDR3 reads CASSFTTSLQETQYF. The CDR3 DNA, read in part, is TGCGCCAGCAGCTTCACCACTAGCCTCCAAGAGACC.

CDR3 bases read: TGTGCCAGCAGGTCCGGGACTAGCGCCTACGAG. Protein: CASRSGTSAYE. The CDR3 in its entirety is CASRSGTSAYEQYF. This chain connects TRBV2 to TRBJ2-7; 10 bases are shared with TRBD2. The read is 3 residues too short to cover the CDR3 end, so that end is filled in from the germline J gene. The CDR3 extends over 14 amino acids. V shed 6 bases, J shed 2 bases, and the junction held 4 bases outside the gene matches. CDR1 and CDR2 (germline): SNHLY, FYNNEI.

The CDR3 protein is CASSLSGQPTGELFF. CDR3 bases read: TGTGCCAGCAGCTTATCGGGACAACCCACCGGGGAG. The chain joins TRBV7-3 to TRBJ2-2; TRBD1 might be the D (6 bases). Read sequence stops 3 residues before the CDR3 end, and the germline J gene provides the missing end. The V and J ends lost 2 bases and 4 bases respectively, with 11 bases between them. Looked up from germline, CDR1 is SGHTA and CDR2 is FQGTGA. The CDR3 is made up of 15 amino acids.

As concerns this clone: Sequencing ends 3 residues short of the CDR3 end; the germline J gene provides the rest. The genes are TRBV11-2 and TRBJ2-7, with 12 positions matching TRBD1. Germline loops: CDR1 SGHAT, CDR2 FQNNGV. The length of the CDR3 is 14 residues. The junction had 7 bases not matched to a gene; V was cut back by 8 bases and J by 5 bases. The sequenced part of the CDR3 DNA is TGTGCCAGCGGGCCGGGGACAGGGGGCAACGAG. Amino acids: CASGPGTGGNE. The CDR3 as a whole reads CASGPGTGGNEQYF.

A remark on this clone: Sequencing ends 3 residues short of the CDR3 end; the germline J gene provides the rest. The chain employs TRBV5-1 and TRBJ2-5; TRBD1 agrees at 7 bases. The CDR3 runs to 15 residues. V dropped 6 bases and J dropped 5; count of bases not matched to a gene: 13. Germline V gives CDR1 SGHRS, CDR2 YFSETQ. CDR3 DNA, as far as it was read: TGCGCCAGCACCACCGGGACAGCCCTCCGGGAGACC. This gives the protein CASTTGTALRET. The CDR3 as a whole reads CASTTGTALRETQYF.

As to this clone: The observed sequence ends 3 residues before the CDR3 terminus, with the missing tail filled in from the germline J gene. The V gene is TRBV10-2, the J gene TRBJ2-7, with D tentatively TRBD1 (6 bases). Trimming stripped 10 bases from V and 0 bases from J, with 10 bases between. This CDR3 is 12 amino acids long. Looked up from germline, CDR1 is WSHSY and CDR2 is SAAADI. CDR3 residues: CATRQDSYEQYF. The sequenced CDR3 bases are TGCGCCACCCGACAGGACTCCTACGAG.